This T cell receptor (beta chain) is from a study of OX40 agonist ivuxolimab in advanced cancers. Study details: The drug used for patients, ivuxolimab, was an agonistic anti-OX40 (CD134) antibody.

Germline V gene lookup returns CDR1 LGHNA and CDR2 YNFKEQ. The CDR3 extends over 12 amino acids. General study findings and limits: The CD4+ and CD8+ T cells in the blood had expanded clonally by week 6 at 0.1 to 3.0 mg/kg.

Generated by immunoSEQ multiplex PCR, the TCRdb table keeps only in-frame clones and is missing some. The table lists tens of thousands of clones, about 93% of them singletons. This clone appeared once. Antigen specificity is unknown. One end of the junction is discordant with germline, which a read error may explain. The clonotype comes from an adult with an advanced solid tumor such as melanoma, head and neck, liver or kidney cancer. The chain has TRBV4-2 and TRBJ1-5; possibly TRBD1 for D (5 bases). Specimen: CD4+ or CD8+ T cells sorted from blood, collected in a trial of the OX40 agonist ivuxolimab. CDR3 loop: CARRTLPGDPFF. In DNA, the CDR3 is TGTGCCAGAAGGACCCTCCCGGGGGATCCTTTTTTT.